The 20 T cell receptor beta chains reported below all come from one sample, sequenced in a study of blood T cell repertoires in COVID-19. Repertoires were generated with immunoSEQ multiplex PCR, while TCRdb's copy carries only in-frame clones and drops some. The table shows 300,000 to 350,000 clones, with around 90% occurring only once. Source material: peripheral blood. The receptors shown here come from a woman between 25 and 40 years old with COVID-19, enrolled during active disease.

The chain carries TRBV2 and TRBJ2-1, with 10 bases identical to TRBD2. The V and J ends lost 7 bases and 3 bases, in that order; junction bases with no gene match: 6. Looked up from germline, CDR1 is SNHLY and CDR2 is FYNNEI. The CDR3 consists of 15 residues. The CDR3 protein is CASMKLAGIYNEQFF. The CDR3 bases are TGTGCCAGCATGAAACTAGCGGGAATCTACAATGAGCAGTTCTTC.

The chain employs TRBV19 and TRBJ2-3, with D maybe TRBD2 (5 bases). CDR1 LNHDA and CDR2 SQIVND come from the germline V gene (reference sequence). Trimming removed 3 bases at V and 2 bases at J, with 15 bases between. CDR3 length: 16 amino acids. For the CDR3, the DNA is TGTGCCAGTAGTATGGAGTCTAGCTCTGCCACAGATACGCAGTATTTT. Translating gives CASSMESSSATDTQYF.

The chain recombines TRBV10-3 with TRBJ2-7, with 15 nucleotides matching TRBD2. The J segment lost 0 bases and the V segment lost 10 bases, leaving 4 bases of the junction unmatched. Germline values: CDR1 ENHRY, CDR2 SYGVKD. This CDR3 contains 15 residues. The CDR3 nucleotides are TGTGCCACGGGACTAGCGGGAGGCCTCTCCTACGAGCAGTACTTC. Its translation is CATGLAGGLSYEQYF.

This chain joins TRBV11-2 and TRBJ1-1; 9 positions agree with TRBD1. Trimming took 3 bases from V and 3 from J; bases not matched to a gene: 5. From germline, CDR1 is SGHAT and CDR2 FQNNGV. The CDR3 is 15 amino acids. The CDR3 reads CASSFPRDRDTEAFF. The CDR3 coding sequence is TGTGCCAGCAGCTTCCCCCGGGACAGGGACACTGAAGCTTTCTTT.

This clone was detected only a few times. The chain links TRBV5-1 to TRBJ2-2; 9 positions agree with TRBD1. The junction had 2 bases not matched to a gene; V was cut back by 4 bases and J by 4 bases. The CDR3 is 14 residues long. Germline V CDR1 and CDR2: SGHRS, YFSETQ. The CDR3 DNA follows: TGCGCCAGCAGCGGACAGGGGATCACCGGGGAGCTGTTTTTT. Residues: CASSGQGITGELFF.

V gene TRBV6-5 combines with J gene TRBJ1-4; D unresolved. Germline values: CDR1 MNHEY, CDR2 SVGAGI. The CDR3 length is 15 residues. The ends were cut back, 0 bases at V and 2 bases at J, with 7 bases in the middle. The CDR3: CASSYSGQTNEKLFF. CDR3 bases: TGTGCCAGCAGTTACTCGGGCCAGACTAATGAAAAACTGTTTTTT.

The chain carries TRBV12-2 and TRBJ2-7; whether TRBD2, the table's D call, matches the DNA was not checked. TRBV12-2 is deemed a pseudogene. This CDR3 region has 16 residues. The CDR3 nucleotides read TGTGCAAGTCGCTTCGAAGCCGGGGTATATCACTACGAGCAGTACTTC. Its protein product is CASRFEAGVYHYEQYF.

The CDR3 sequence is CASTVDFRGWDIQYF. DNA of the CDR3: TGTGCCTCAACGGTGGATTTCAGGGGATGGGACATTCAGTACTTC. The gene calls are TRBV6-5 and TRBJ2-4, with D possibly TRBD1 on 6 matching bases. The CDR3 runs to 15 residues. V lost 11 bases and J lost 8, with 25 bases in between. Per the germline V gene, CDR1 is MNHEY and CDR2 is SVGAGI.

The rearrangement uses TRBV18 and TRBJ2-1; perhaps TRBD2 as D (6 bases). Germline V lookup: CDR1 KGHSH, CDR2 LQKENI. The CDR3 loop spans 15 amino acids. V lost 6 bases, J lost 0 bases, and 12 bases lay in between. The CDR3, as DNA: TGTGCCAGCTCCCTTGGAGGGAGCTCCTACAATGAGCAGTTCTTC. Protein sequence: CASSLGGSSYNEQFF.

V usage is TRBV29-1 and J usage is TRBJ2-7, with D possibly matching TRBD1 (6 bases). The CDR3 has 13 residues. The V end lost 6 bases, the J end lost 2 bases, and 14 bases lay between the germline ends. Germline V gene data show CDR1 as SQVTM and CDR2 as ANQGSEA. The DNA for the CDR3 is TGCAGCGTCAGGGGCATGAGGGCCTACGAGCAGTACTTC. Protein product: CSVRGMRAYEQYF.

The chain couples TRBV9 to TRBJ2-7; TRBD2 matches at 11 bases. The junction had 5 bases not matched to a gene; V was cut back by 4 bases and J by 2 bases. This CDR3 comprises 15 residues. CDR1 and CDR2 (germline): SGDLS, YYNGEE. CDR3 region: CASSPGLAATYEQYF. The CDR3 DNA sequence: TGTGCCAGCAGCCCGGGACTAGCGGCCACCTACGAGCAGTACTTC.

The rearrangement links TRBV30 to TRBJ2-2; D is unclear. Germline V gene data show CDR1 as GTSNPN and CDR2 as SVGIG (reference sequence). CDR3 length: 12 amino acids. Trimming took 4 bases from V and 1 from J, leaving 4 bases between them. CDR3 protein: CAWNRNTGELFF. The CDR3 DNA sequence: TGTGCCTGGAATCGGAACACCGGGGAGCTGTTTTTT.

CDR3 residues: CASSQTLPGGADYGYTF. In nucleotides, the CDR3 is TGCGCCAGCAGCCAGACCTTACCAGGGGGCGCGGACTATGGCTACACCTTC. The V and J genes are TRBV4-1 and TRBJ1-2; 8 bases line up with TRBD1. The germline V gene has CDR1 MGHRA and CDR2 YSYEKL. The CDR3 extends over 17 amino acids. Trimming cost V 3 bases and J 3 bases; bases outside gene matches: 12.

This chain links TRBV28 with TRBJ2-1; the match to TRBD2 covers 7 bases. CDR1 MDHEN and CDR2 SYDVKM come from the germline V gene. This CDR3 region has 14 residues. J gave up 9 bases and V 8 bases, and 13 bases lay outside the gene matches. The chain's CDR3 is CASLRASGFGEQFF. The CDR3 nucleotides read TGTGCCAGCCTAAGGGCTAGCGGTTTTGGTGAGCAGTTCTTC.

The chain has TRBV4-3 and TRBJ2-7, with D perhaps TRBD2 (7 bases). Trimming pared 0 bases from V and 1 base from J, leaving 10 bases between. Germline V gene lookup returns CDR1 LGHNA and CDR2 YSLEER. This CDR3 is built from 15 residues. CDR3 in amino acids: CASSQEKGGSYEQYF. The CDR3 DNA reads TGCGCCAGCAGCCAAGAAAAGGGGGGGTCCTACGAGCAGTACTTC.

The genes are TRBV7-9 and TRBJ1-3, with TRBD1 matching over 7 bases. The junction had 9 bases not matched to a gene; V was cut back by 5 bases and J by 2 bases. The CDR3 has 16 amino acids. Per the germline V gene, CDR1 is SEHNR and CDR2 is FQNEAQ (reference sequence). The CDR3 sequence is CASSTRQGRPGNTIYF. CDR3 DNA: TGTGCCAGCAGCACTAGACAGGGACGTCCTGGAAACACCATATATTTT.

The chain is built from TRBV5-6 and TRBJ1-5, with D possibly TRBD1 on 6 matching bases. V was pared by 2 bases and J by 4 bases, with 10 bases between. This CDR3 has 14 residues. Germline CDR1 is SGHDT and CDR2 is YYEEEE. CDR3 in DNA: TGTGCCAGCAGCTTTACTACAGGGAATCAGCCCCAGCATTTT. Its translation is CASSFTTGNQPQHF.

The V and J genes are TRBV18 and TRBJ1-3, with 7 bases aligning to TRBD1. V lost 3 bases and J lost 0; bases outside the gene matches: 11. The V gene's germline CDR1 is KGHSH and CDR2 LQKENI. The CDR3 runs to 18 residues. CDR3 sequence (DNA): TGTGCCAGCTCACCGTTAGGGGACAGCAACATCTCTGGAAACACCATATATTTT. Protein sequence: CASSPLGDSNISGNTIYF.

There are a few counts of this clone. The V call is TRBV7-3, the J call TRBJ2-2; TRBD2 aligns across 9 bases. CDR3 length: 16 amino acids. Germline trimming cut 4 bases from V and 6 bases from J; bases unmatched to any gene: 9. The V gene's germline CDR1 is SGHTA and CDR2 FQGTGA. The CDR3 DNA follows: TGTGCCAGCAGCTCGGGGCGAGCGGGAGGATCCGGGGAGCTGTTTTTT. Its translation is CASSSGRAGGSGELFF.

V is TRBV29-1 and J is TRBJ1-2; D call uncertain. Germline V lookup: CDR1 SQVTM, CDR2 ANQGSEA. This CDR3 spans 12 amino acids. V lost 7 bases, J lost 6 bases, and 15 bases lay in between. This CDR3 reads CSDTGLRDGYTF. In DNA, the CDR3 is TGCAGCGATACGGGCCTGAGGGATGGCTACACCTTC.